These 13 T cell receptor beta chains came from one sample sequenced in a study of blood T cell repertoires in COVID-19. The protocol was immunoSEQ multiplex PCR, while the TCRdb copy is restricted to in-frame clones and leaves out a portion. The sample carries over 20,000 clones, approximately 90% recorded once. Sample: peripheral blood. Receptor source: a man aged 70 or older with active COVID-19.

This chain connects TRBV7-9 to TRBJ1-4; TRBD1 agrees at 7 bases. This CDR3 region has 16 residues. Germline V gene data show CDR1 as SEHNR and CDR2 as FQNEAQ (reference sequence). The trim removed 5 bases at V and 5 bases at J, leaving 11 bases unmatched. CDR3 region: CASSPRGVGQNEKLFF. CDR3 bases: TGTGCCAGCAGCCCCAGGGGGGTCGGACAAAATGAAAAACTGTTTTTT.

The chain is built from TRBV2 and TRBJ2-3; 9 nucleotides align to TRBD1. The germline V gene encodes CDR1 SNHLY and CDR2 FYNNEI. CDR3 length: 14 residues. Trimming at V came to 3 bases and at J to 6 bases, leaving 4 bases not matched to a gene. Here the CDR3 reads CASSDIQGADTQYF. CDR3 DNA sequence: TGTGCCAGCAGTGACATACAGGGGGCGGATACGCAGTATTTT.

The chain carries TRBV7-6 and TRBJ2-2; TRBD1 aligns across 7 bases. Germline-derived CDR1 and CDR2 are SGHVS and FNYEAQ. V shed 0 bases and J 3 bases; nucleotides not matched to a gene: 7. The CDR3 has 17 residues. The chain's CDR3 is CASSLAAQGVYTGELFF. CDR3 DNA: TGTGCCAGCAGCTTAGCCGCTCAGGGGGTATACACCGGGGAGCTGTTTTTT.

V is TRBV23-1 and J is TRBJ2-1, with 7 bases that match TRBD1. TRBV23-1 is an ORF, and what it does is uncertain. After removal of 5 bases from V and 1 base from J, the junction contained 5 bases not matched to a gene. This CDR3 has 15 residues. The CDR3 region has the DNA TGCGCCAGCAGTAGAGGGGGCGCATCCTACAATGAGCAGTTCTTC. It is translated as CASSRGGASYNEQFF.

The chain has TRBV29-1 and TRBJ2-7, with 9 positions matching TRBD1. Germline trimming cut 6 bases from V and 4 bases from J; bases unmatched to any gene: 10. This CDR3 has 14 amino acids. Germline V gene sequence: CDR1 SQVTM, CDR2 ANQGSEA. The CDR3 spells CSVAPGTGSYEQYF. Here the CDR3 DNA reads TGCAGCGTGGCTCCGGGGACAGGGAGTTACGAGCAGTACTTC.

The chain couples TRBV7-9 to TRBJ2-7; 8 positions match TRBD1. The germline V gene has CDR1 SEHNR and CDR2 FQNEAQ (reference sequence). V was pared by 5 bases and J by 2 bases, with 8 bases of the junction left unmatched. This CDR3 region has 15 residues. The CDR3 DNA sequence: TGTGCCAGCAGCCGGACAGGGAGTCCGCCCTACGAGCAGTACTTC. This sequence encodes CASSRTGSPPYEQYF.

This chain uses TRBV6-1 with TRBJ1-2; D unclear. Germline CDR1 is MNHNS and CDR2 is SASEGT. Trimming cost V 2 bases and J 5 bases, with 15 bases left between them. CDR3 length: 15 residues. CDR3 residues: CASSELVGAWYGYTF. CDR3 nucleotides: TGTGCCAGCAGTGAACTTGTGGGCGCATGGTATGGCTACACCTTC.

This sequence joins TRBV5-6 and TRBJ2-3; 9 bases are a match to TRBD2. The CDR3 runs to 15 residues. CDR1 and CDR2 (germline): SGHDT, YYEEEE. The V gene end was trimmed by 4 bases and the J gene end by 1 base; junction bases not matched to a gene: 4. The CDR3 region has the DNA TGTGCCAGCAGCCCAAGGACTAGCGGCACAGATACGCAGTATTTT. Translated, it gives CASSPRTSGTDTQYF.

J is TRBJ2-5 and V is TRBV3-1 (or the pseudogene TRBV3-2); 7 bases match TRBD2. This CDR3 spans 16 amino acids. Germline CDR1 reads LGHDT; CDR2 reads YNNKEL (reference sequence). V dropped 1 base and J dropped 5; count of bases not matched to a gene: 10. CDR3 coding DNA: TGTGCCAGCAGCCAAGGGCTGACGCGGGGAGGGGAGACCCAGTACTTC. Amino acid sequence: CASSQGLTRGGETQYF.

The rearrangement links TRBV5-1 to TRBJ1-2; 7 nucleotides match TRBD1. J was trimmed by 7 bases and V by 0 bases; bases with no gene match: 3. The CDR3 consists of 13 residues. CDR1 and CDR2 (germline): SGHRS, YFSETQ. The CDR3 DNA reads TGCGCCAGCAGCTTGGAGGGGGCTTCTGGCTACACCTTC. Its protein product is CASSLEGASGYTF. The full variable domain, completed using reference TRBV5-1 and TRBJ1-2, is KAGVTQTPRYLIKTRGQQVTLSCSPISGHRSVSWYQQTPGQGLQFLFEYFSETQRNKGNFPGRFSGRQFSNSRSEMNVSTLELGDSALYLCASSLEGASGYTFGSGTRLTVV.

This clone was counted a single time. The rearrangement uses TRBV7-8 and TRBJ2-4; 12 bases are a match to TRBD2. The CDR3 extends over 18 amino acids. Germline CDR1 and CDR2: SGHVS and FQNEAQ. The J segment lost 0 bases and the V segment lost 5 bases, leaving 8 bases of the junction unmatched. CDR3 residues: CASSLLAGGPLAKNIQYF. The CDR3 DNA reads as TGTGCCAGCAGCCTACTAGCGGGGGGACCTCTAGCCAAAAACATTCAGTACTTC.

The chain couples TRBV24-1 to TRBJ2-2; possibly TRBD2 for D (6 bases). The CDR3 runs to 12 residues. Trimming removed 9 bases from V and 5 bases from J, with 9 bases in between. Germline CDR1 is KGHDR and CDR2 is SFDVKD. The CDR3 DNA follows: TGTGCCACCGCGAGCGGGACCGGGGAGCTGTTTTTT. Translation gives CATASGTGELFF.

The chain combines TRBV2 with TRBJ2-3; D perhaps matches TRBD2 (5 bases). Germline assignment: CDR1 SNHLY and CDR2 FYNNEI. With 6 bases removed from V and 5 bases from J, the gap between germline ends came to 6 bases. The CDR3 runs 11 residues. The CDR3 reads CASSRGDTQYF. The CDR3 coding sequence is TGTGCCAGCAGCCGGGGAGATACGCAGTATTTT.